This T cell receptor beta chain emerged from a study of T cells after yellow fever vaccination. Conversion of TCR transcripts into cDNA relied on 5'RACE template switching, which added a universal primer site and UMIs. TCRdb re-analysed the 5' RACE reads in MiXCR, keeping a single row per CDR3 protein. The profile shows approximately 32,000 distinct CDR3 sequences, 6.6% of them singletons. Germline V gene data show CDR1 as DFQATT and CDR2 as SNEGSKA (reference sequence). The CDR3 sequence is 15 residues long. The V gene end was trimmed by 6 bases and the J gene end by 4 bases; junction bases not matched to a gene: 13. Ten or more counts support this clonotype.

The receptor was derived from a man between 18 and 35 years old who received the YFV17D yellow fever vaccine. Sequenced material: PBMCs, either bulk or a sorted T-cell subset (CD4+, CD8+, memory, or dextramer-sorted; not recorded which), taken on the day of the first yellow fever vaccination. V gene TRBV20-1 combines with J gene TRBJ2-3; 7 bases align to TRBD2. The DNA for the CDR3 is TGCAGTGCCAGCGGCAGGGAGGGCGCCGCAGATACGCAGTATTTT. Translated: CSASGREGAADTQYF.